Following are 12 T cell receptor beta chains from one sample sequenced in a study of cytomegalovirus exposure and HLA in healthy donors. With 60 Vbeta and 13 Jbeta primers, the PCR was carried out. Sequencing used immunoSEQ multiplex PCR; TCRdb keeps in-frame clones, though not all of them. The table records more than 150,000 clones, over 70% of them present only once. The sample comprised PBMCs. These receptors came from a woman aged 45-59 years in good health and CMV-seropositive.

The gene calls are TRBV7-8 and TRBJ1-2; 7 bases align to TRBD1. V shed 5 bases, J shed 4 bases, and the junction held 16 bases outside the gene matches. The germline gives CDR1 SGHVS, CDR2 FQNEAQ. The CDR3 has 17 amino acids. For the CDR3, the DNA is TGTGCCAGCAGCCAGGAGGCGGGGCAGGGGGATATCTATGGCTACACCTTC. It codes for CASSQEAGQGDIYGYTF.

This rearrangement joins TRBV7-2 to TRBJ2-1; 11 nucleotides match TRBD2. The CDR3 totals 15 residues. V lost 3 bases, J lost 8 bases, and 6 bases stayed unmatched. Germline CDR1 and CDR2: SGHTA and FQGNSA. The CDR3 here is CASSFGTSGYYEQFF. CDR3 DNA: TGTGCCAGCAGCTTTGGGACTAGCGGTTACTATGAGCAGTTCTTC. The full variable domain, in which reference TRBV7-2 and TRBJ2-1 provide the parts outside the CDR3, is GAGVSQSPSNKVTEKGKDVELRCDPISGHTALYWYRQSLGQGLEFLIYFQGNSAPDKSGLPSDRFSAERTGGSVSTLTIQRTQQEDSAVYLCASSFGTSGYYEQFFGPGTRLTVL.

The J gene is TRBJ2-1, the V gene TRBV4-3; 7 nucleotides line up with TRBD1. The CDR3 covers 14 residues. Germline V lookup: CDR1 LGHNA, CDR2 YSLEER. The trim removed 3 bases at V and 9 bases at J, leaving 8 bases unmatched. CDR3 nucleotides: TGCGCCAGCAGCCAGAACACAGGGGCTAGTGAGCAGTTCTTC. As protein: CASSQNTGASEQFF.

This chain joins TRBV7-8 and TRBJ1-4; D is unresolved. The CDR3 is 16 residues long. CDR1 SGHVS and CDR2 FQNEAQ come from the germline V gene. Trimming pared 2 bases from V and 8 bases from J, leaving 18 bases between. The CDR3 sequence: CASSLLSPSFREKLFF. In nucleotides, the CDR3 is TGTGCCAGCAGCTTACTGTCTCCGTCTTTCAGGGAAAAACTGTTTTTT.

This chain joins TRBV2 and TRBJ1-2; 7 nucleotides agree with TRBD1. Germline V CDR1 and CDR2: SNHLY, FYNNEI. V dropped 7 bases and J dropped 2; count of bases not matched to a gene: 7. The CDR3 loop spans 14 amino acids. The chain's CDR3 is CASTRTGLNYGYTF. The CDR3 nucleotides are TGTGCCAGCACTAGGACAGGCCTCAACTATGGCTACACCTTC.

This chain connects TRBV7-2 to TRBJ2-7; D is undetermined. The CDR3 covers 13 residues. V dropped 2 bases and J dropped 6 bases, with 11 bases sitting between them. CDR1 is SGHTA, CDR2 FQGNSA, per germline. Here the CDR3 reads CASSLIVAVEQYF. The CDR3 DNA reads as TGTGCCAGCAGCTTAATCGTGGCCGTCGAGCAGTACTTC.

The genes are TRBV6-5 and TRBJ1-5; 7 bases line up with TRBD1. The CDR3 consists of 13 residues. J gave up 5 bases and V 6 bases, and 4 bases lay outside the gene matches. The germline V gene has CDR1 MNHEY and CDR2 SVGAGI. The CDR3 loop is CASRTGFDQPQHF. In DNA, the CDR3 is TGTGCCAGCAGGACAGGGTTTGATCAGCCCCAGCATTTT.

The CDR3 sequence: CAWGQGTMGVNTEAFF. CDR3 nucleotide sequence: TGTGCCTGGGGACAGGGAACCATGGGAGTGAACACTGAAGCTTTCTTT. The V gene is TRBV30, the J gene TRBJ1-1, with 8 bases fitting TRBD1. The CDR3 is 16 amino acids. CDR1 is GTSNPN, CDR2 SVGIG, per germline (reference sequence). V gave up 5 bases and J gave up 0 bases; unmatched junction bases: 11.

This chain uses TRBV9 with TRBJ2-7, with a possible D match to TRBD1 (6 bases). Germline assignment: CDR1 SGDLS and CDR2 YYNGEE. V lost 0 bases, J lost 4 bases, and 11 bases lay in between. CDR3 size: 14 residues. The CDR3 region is CASSVGPDRYEQYF. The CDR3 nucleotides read TGTGCCAGCAGCGTAGGGCCTGACAGGTACGAGCAGTACTTC. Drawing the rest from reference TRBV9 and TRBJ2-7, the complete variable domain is DSGVTQTPKHLITATGQRVTLRCSPRSGDLSVYWYQQSLDQGLQFLIQYYNGEERAKGNILERFSAQQFPDLHSELNLSSLELGDSALYFCASSVGPDRYEQYFGPGTRLTVT.

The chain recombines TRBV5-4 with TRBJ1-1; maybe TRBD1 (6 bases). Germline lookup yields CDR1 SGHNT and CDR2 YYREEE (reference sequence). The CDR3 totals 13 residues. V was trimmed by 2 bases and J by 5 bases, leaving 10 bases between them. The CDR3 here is CASSFGTQTEAFF. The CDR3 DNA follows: TGTGCCAGCAGCTTTGGGACACAGACTGAAGCTTTCTTT.

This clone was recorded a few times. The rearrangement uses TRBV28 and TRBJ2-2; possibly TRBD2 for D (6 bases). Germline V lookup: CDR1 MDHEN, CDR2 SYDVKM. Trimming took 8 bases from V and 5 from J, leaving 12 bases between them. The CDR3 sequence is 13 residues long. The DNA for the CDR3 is TGTGCCAGCGTCAAGGCGGGGACCGGGGAGCTGTTTTTT. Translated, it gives CASVKAGTGELFF.

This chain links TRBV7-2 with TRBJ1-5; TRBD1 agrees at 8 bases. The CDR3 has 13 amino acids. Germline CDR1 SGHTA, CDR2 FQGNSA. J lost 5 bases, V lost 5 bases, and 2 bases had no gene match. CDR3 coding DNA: TGTGCCAGCAGCCCGACAGGGGATCAGCCCCAGCATTTT. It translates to CASSPTGDQPQHF.